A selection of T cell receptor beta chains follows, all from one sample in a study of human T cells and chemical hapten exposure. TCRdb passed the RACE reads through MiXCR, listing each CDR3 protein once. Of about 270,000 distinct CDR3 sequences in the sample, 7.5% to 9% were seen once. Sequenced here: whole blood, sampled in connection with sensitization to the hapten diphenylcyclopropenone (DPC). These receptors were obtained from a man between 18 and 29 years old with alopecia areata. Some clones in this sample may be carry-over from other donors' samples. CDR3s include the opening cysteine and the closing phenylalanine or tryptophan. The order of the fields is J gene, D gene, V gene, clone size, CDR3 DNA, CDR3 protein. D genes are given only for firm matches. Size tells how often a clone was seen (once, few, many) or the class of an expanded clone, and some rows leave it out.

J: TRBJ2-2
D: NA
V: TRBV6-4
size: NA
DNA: TGTGCCAGCAGTGAGGCCCCCACCGGGGAGCTGTTTTTT
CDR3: CASSEAPTGELFF

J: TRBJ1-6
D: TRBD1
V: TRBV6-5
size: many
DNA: TGTGCCAGCAGTTCCTCCGGGACAGGGGCGTCACCCCTCCACTTT
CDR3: CASSSSGTGASPLHF

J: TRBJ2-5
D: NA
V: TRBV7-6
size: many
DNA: TGTGCCAGCAGCTTAGCGTCCGGGGCCACTCGAGGGGAGACCCAGTACTTC
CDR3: CASSLASGATRGETQYF

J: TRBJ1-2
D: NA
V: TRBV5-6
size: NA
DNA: TGTGCCAGCCTCCTTACAATAATGGGAAAGGATGGCTACACCTTC
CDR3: CASLLTIMGKDGYTF

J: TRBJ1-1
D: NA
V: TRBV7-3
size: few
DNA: TGTGCCAGCAGCTTAACTATGAGGAGCACTGAAGCTTTCTTT
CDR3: CASSLTMRSTEAFF

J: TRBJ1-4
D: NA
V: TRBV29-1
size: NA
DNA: TGCAGCGTTGATCCCGTGGTGGGAACTAATGAAAAACTGTTTTTT
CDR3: CSVDPVVGTNEKLFF

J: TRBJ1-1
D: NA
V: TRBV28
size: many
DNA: TGTGCCAGCACCGACCCAGGGTCCACAGGGAGGACTGAAGCTTTCTTT
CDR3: CASTDPGSTGRTEAFF

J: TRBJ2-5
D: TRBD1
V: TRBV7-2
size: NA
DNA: TGTGCCAGCAGCATACACAGGGGGACTGACGAGACCCAGTACTTC
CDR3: CASSIHRGTDETQYF

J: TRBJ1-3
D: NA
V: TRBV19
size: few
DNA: TGTGCCAGTAGTATCCGGCTCTCTGGAAACACCATATATTTT
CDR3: CASSIRLSGNTIYF

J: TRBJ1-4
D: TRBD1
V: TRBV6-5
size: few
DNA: TGTGCCAGCAGTTACTCAACCGGGACAGGGGTTGGGCCTAATGAAAAACTGTTTTTT
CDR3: CASSYSTGTGVGPNEKLFF

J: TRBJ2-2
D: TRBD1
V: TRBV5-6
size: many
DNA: TGTGCCAGCTACAGGGGGCTCGCCGGGGAGCTGTTTTTT
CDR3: CASYRGLAGELFF

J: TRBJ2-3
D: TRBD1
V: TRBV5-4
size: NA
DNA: TGTGCCAGCAGCTTGATGAGACAGGGGGCTATAGGCACAGATACGCAGTATTTT
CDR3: CASSLMRQGAIGTDTQYF

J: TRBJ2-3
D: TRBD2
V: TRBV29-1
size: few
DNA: TGCAGCGCGGTCGGACTAGACTTCAAGTATACGCAGTATTTT
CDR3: CSAVGLDFKYTQYF

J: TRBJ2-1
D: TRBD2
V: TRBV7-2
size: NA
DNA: TGTGCCAGCAGCGTAGTACTAGCGGGATCCTACAATGAGCAGTTCTTC
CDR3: CASSVVLAGSYNEQFF

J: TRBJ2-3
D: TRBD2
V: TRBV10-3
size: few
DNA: TGTGCCATCAGCGAAGGACTAGCCCCCACAGATACGCAGTATTTT
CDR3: CAISEGLAPTDTQYF

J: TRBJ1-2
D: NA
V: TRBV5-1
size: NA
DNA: TGCGCCAGCAGCTTGGACCCAGGTATAGCTATTTATGGCTACACCTTC
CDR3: CASSLDPGIAIYGYTF

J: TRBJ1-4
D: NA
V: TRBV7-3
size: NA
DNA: TGTGCCAGCAGCTTAATGCCCGCAACTAATGAAAAACTGTTTTTT
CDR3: CASSLMPATNEKLFF

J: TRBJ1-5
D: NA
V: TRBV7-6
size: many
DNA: TGTGCCAGCAGCTTAGAGACCGGCAATCAGCCCCAGCATTTT
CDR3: CASSLETGNQPQHF

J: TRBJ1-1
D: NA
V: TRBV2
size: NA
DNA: TGTGCCAGCAGGCCAATTCGGGGGGGCACTGAAGCTTTCTTT
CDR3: CASRPIRGGTEAFF

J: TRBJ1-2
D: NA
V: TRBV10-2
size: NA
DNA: TGCGCCAGCAGGGACAGCGACGACTATGGCTACACCTTC
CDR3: CASRDSDDYGYTF

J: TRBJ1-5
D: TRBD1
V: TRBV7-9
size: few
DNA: TGTGCCAGCAGCCTGACAGGGGACAATCAGCCCCAGCATTTT
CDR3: CASSLTGDNQPQHF

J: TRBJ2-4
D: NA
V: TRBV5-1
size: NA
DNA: TGCGCCAGCAGCTTCCGGAGCATTCAGTACTTC
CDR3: CASSFRSIQYF

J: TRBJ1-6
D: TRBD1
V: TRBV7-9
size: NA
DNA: TGTGCCAGCAGCTCCTCGGGACAGGGGAATTCACCCCTCCACTTT
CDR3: CASSSSGQGNSPLHF

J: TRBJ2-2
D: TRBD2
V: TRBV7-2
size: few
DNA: TGTGCCAGCAGAAACGGGGAGGGACTAGGGTCCACCGGGGAGCTGTTTTTT
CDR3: CASRNGEGLGSTGELFF

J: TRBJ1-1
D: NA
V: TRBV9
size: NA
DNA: TGTGCCAGCAACGTGTCAGGGACGAACACTGAAGCTTTCTTT
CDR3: CASNVSGTNTEAFF

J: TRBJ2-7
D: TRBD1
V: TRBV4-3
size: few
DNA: TGCGCCAGCAGCCAAGATTTGGGGACAGGGTCCTACGAGCAGTACTTC
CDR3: CASSQDLGTGSYEQYF

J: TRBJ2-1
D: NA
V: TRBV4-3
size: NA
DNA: TGCGCCAGCAGCCGGGGACATTTAAATGAGCAGTTCTTC
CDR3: CASSRGHLNEQFF

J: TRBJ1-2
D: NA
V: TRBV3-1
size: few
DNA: TGTGCCAGCAGCCAAACCTTGAACGGGAACTATGGCTACACCTTC
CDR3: CASSQTLNGNYGYTF

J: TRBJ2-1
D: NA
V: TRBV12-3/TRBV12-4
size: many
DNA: TGTGCCAGCAGTCCGACGGGGGCCAATGAGCAGTTCTTC
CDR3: CASSPTGANEQFF

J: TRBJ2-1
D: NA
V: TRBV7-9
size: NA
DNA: TGTGCCAGCAGCTTAGACCCTAACAATGAGCAGTTCTTC
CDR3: CASSLDPNNEQFF